This is a list of T cell receptor beta chains from one sample in a study of molecular identifiers for immune sequencing clone quantification. One entry per CDR3 protein results from TCRdb running MiXCR on the PCR reads. Here the sample spans around 40,000 distinct CDR3 sequences, around 21% being singletons. The sequencing input was naive CD8+ T cells from blood, with Jurkat cell RNA spiked in. The receptors stem from a human donor in good health. Some libraries in this study had Jurkat cell RNA spiked in. The CDR3 runs from the conserved cysteine through the conserved F or W. Each record gives: clone size, V gene, J gene, D gene, CDR3 protein, CDR3 DNA. A D gene is named only where the DNA matches it firmly. A clone size is listed for some rows: how often the clone was seen (once, few, many), or a class if it is expanded.

size: many; V: TRBV7-9; J: TRBJ1-4; D: .; CDR3: CASSLEKGQANEKLFF; DNA: TGTGCCAGCAGCTTAGAGAAGGGACAAGCTAATGAAAAACTGTTTTTT
size: many; V: TRBV7-6; J: TRBJ2-3; D: .; CDR3: CASSQQLRGTDTQYF; DNA: TGTGCCAGCAGCCAGCAACTAAGGGGTACAGATACGCAGTATTTT
size: .; V: TRBV6-2/TRBV6-3; J: TRBJ2-1; D: TRBD2; CDR3: CASSYYLMGLAGADDDEQFF; DNA: TGTGCCAGCAGTTACTATTTAATGGGGCTAGCGGGAGCGGACGACGATGAGCAGTTCTTC
size: .; V: TRBV7-9; J: TRBJ1-4; D: .; CDR3: CASSHGQRDSDEKLLF; DNA: TGTGCCAGCAGTCATGGACAGAGGGACTCAGATGAAAAACTGCTTTTT
size: many; V: TRBV7-9; J: TRBJ2-3; D: .; CDR3: CASTSYTDTQYF; DNA: TGTGCCAGCACATCGTACACAGATACGCAGTATTTT
size: .; V: TRBV27; J: TRBJ2-7; D: .; CDR3: CASSLASNYGQYF; DNA: TGTGCCAGCAGTTTAGCTAGCAACTACGGGCAGTACTTC
size: many; V: TRBV29-1; J: TRBJ1-4; D: .; CDR3: CSAHPVGEREKLFF; DNA: TGCAGCGCTCACCCAGTGGGGGAGAGAGAAAAACTGTTTTTT
size: many; V: TRBV19; J: TRBJ2-6; D: .; CDR3: CASSFRPSGANVLTF; DNA: TGTGCCAGTAGTTTTCGCCCCTCTGGGGCCAACGTCCTGACTTTC
size: .; V: TRBV29-1; J: TRBJ2-7; D: .; CDR3: CSVEDLSYEQYF; DNA: TGCAGCGTTGAAGATCTGAGCTACGAGCAGTACTTC
size: many; V: TRBV4-3; J: TRBJ2-7; D: TRBD2; CDR3: CASSQEKGLAGGSRYEQCF; DNA: TGCGCCAGCAGCCAAGAGAAAGGACTAGCGGGGGGGAGCCGCTACGAGCAGTGCTTC
size: many; V: TRBV6-5; J: TRBJ2-7; D: TRBD1; CDR3: CASSYRGQSYEQYF; DNA: TGTGCCAGCAGTTACAGGGGACAGAGCTACGAGCAGTACTTC
size: many; V: TRBV20-1; J: TRBJ2-3; D: .; CDR3: CSAQQPGDLADTQYF; DNA: TGCAGTGCTCAACAACCAGGCGATCTTGCAGATACGCAGTATTTT
size: many; V: TRBV5-6; J: TRBJ1-1; D: .; CDR3: CASSWLLEGVTEAFF; DNA: TGTGCCAGCAGCTGGCTATTGGAGGGAGTGACTGAAGCTTTCTTT
size: many; V: TRBV5-5; J: TRBJ1-1; D: TRBD1; CDR3: CASSPLGGQRMNTEAFF; DNA: TGTGCCAGCAGCCCGCTCGGGGGACAGAGAATGAACACTGAAGCTTTCTTT
size: many; V: TRBV19; J: TRBJ2-3; D: TRBD2; CDR3: CASSPGTSGVGADTQYF; DNA: TGTGCCAGTAGTCCGGGGACTAGCGGGGTCGGTGCAGATACGCAGTATTTT
size: .; V: TRBV7-9; J: TRBJ1-1; D: .; CDR3: CASSLARTHTEAFF; DNA: TGTGCCAGCAGCTTAGCCCGGACACACACTGAAGCTTTCTTT
size: many; V: TRBV20-1; J: TRBJ2-7; D: .; CDR3: CSAKRPQSSYEQYF; DNA: TGCAGTGCTAAGCGACCCCAGAGCTCCTACGAGCAGTACTTC
size: many; V: TRBV4-1; J: TRBJ1-1; D: .; CDR3: CASSQTGTEAFF; DNA: TGCGCCAGCAGCCAAACAGGGACAGAAGCTTTCTTT
size: many; V: TRBV11-3; J: TRBJ1-5; D: TRBD1; CDR3: CASSERIRGTGDDGPQPQHF; DNA: TGTGCCAGCAGCGAACGTATACGTGGGACAGGGGATGACGGCCCTCAGCCCCAGCATTTT
size: many; V: TRBV30; J: TRBJ1-1; D: .; CDR3: CAWSYEGMNTEAFF; DNA: TGTGCCTGGAGTTATGAGGGGATGAACACTGAAGCTTTCTTT
size: .; V: TRBV7-9; J: TRBJ1-3; D: .; CDR3: CASSLERSPGNTIYF; DNA: TGTGCCAGCAGCTTAGAAAGGAGCCCAGGAAACACCATATATTTT
size: .; V: TRBV9; J: TRBJ1-2; D: TRBD1; CDR3: CASSLRQGSVHGYTF; DNA: TGTGCCAGCAGCCTAAGACAGGGGTCGGTCCATGGCTACACCTTC
size: many; V: TRBV9; J: TRBJ2-3; D: TRBD2; CDR3: CASSNPSTSGGPVTQYF; DNA: TGTGCCAGCAGCAACCCCTCAACTAGCGGGGGCCCCGTTACGCAGTATTTT
size: many; V: TRBV3-1; J: TRBJ1-4; D: .; CDR3: CASSPRRGWEKLFF; DNA: TGTGCCAGCAGCCCCCGCCGGGGCTGGGAAAAACTGTTTTTT
size: .; V: TRBV5-4; J: TRBJ2-3; D: .; CDR3: CASSLGAGSTDTQCF; DNA: TGTGCCAGCAGCTTGGGCGCAGGTAGCACAGATACGCAGTGTTTT
size: many; V: TRBV29-1; J: TRBJ2-5; D: .; CDR3: CSTTRTEPQETQYF; DNA: TGCAGCACCACTCGAACTGAACCCCAAGAGACCCAGTACTTC
size: many; V: TRBV7-9; J: TRBJ2-1; D: .; CDR3: CASSLESWVEQFF; DNA: TGTGCCAGCAGCTTAGAATCCTGGGTTGAGCAGTTCTTC
size: many; V: TRBV15; J: TRBJ2-3; D: TRBD2; CDR3: CATSTSGRSDTQYF; DNA: TGTGCCACCAGCACTAGCGGGAGGTCAGATACGCAGTATTTT
size: .; V: TRBV10-3; J: TRBJ2-3; D: TRBD2; CDR3: CATHPGEGWSTDTQYF; DNA: TGTGCCACCCACCCCGGGGAGGGATGGAGCACAGATACGCAGTATTTT
size: many; V: TRBV5-4; J: TRBJ2-7; D: .; CDR3: CASSPGQPAYEQYF; DNA: TGTGCCAGCAGCCCGGGGCAACCCGCCTACGAGCAGTACTTC
size: many; V: TRBV5-1; J: TRBJ2-7; D: TRBD1; CDR3: CASSLDRGTYEQYF; DNA: TGCGCCAGCAGCTTGGACAGGGGAACCTACGAGCAGTACTTC
size: .; V: TRBV12-5; J: TRBJ1-3; D: .; CDR3: CANGRQGISGNTIYF; DNA: TGTGCTAATGGGCGGCAGGGGATCTCTGGAAACACCATATACTTT
size: many; V: TRBV4-3; J: TRBJ1-5; D: .; CDR3: CASSQEAFSNQPQHF; DNA: TGCGCCAGCAGCCAAGAGGCCTTTAGCAATCAGCCCCAGCATTTT
size: many; V: TRBV7-8; J: TRBJ2-4; D: .; CDR3: CASSSTAPNLERFQYF; DNA: TGTGCCAGCAGCTCGACAGCCCCGAACTTGGAGAGATTCCAGTACTTC
size: many; V: TRBV24-1; J: TRBJ2-2; D: .; CDR3: CATSDFYTGELFF; DNA: TGTGCCACCAGTGATTTCTACACCGGGGAGCTGTTTTTT
size: many; V: TRBV27; J: TRBJ1-4; D: TRBD1; CDR3: CASSSLQGAAEKLFF; DNA: TGTGCCAGCAGTTCGTTACAGGGGGCGGCGGAAAAACTGTTTTTT
size: many; V: TRBV9; J: TRBJ1-1; D: TRBD1; CDR3: CASSAWTGNTEAFF; DNA: TGTGCCAGCAGCGCATGGACAGGGAACACTGAAGCTTTCTTT
size: many; V: TRBV2; J: TRBJ2-3; D: TRBD1; CDR3: CARRGDRGGDTQYF; DNA: TGTGCCAGACGAGGGGACAGGGGTGGAGATACGCAGTATTTT
size: many; V: TRBV6-2/TRBV6-3; J: TRBJ1-5; D: TRBD1; CDR3: CASRDRENQPQHF; DNA: TGTGCCAGTAGGGACAGGGAAAATCAGCCCCAGCATTTT
size: many; V: TRBV6-5; J: TRBJ1-4; D: .; CDR3: CASSYTNVGATNEKLFF; DNA: TGTGCCAGCAGTTACACCAACGTCGGTGCAACTAATGAAAAACTGTTTTTT
size: many; V: TRBV6-1; J: TRBJ2-2; D: .; CDR3: CASSANSAGELFF; DNA: TGTGCCAGCAGTGCCAACTCGGCCGGGGAGCTGTTTTTT
size: many; V: TRBV6-5; J: TRBJ2-1; D: .; CDR3: CASSRQFGVGNEQFF; DNA: TGTGCCAGCAGTAGACAGTTCGGGGTGGGTAATGAGCAGTTCTTC
size: few; V: TRBV5-4; J: TRBJ2-7; D: TRBD2; CDR3: CASSLSGGAAYEQYF; DNA: TGTGCCAGCAGCCTGAGCGGGGGGGCGGCCTACGAGCAGTACTTC
size: many; V: TRBV9; J: TRBJ1-1; D: .; CDR3: CASSVVGSPNTEAFF; DNA: TGTGCCAGCAGCGTAGTCGGGAGCCCGAACACTGAAGCTTTCTTT
size: many; V: TRBV13; J: TRBJ1-1; D: .; CDR3: CASSLTATGNTEAFF; DNA: TGTGCCAGCAGCTTAACGGCGACGGGGAACACTGAAGCTTTCTTT
size: many; V: TRBV27; J: TRBJ2-5; D: .; CDR3: CASSLWGKETQYF; DNA: TGTGCCAGCAGTTTATGGGGGAAAGAGACCCAGTACTTC
size: many; V: TRBV19; J: TRBJ2-2; D: .; CDR3: CATPPGRRAPNTGELFF; DNA: TGTGCCACTCCCCCGGGCAGGAGGGCCCCAAACACCGGGGAGCTGTTTTTT
size: many; V: TRBV5-4; J: TRBJ2-7; D: .; CDR3: CASSLGTPKSDEQYF; DNA: TGTGCCAGCAGCTTGGGGACACCTAAGTCCGACGAGCAGTACTTC
size: many; V: TRBV7-2; J: TRBJ1-5; D: .; CDR3: CASSLEPGGQPQHF; DNA: TGTGCCAGCAGCTTGGAACCCGGGGGTCAGCCCCAGCATTTT
size: many; V: TRBV30; J: TRBJ2-3; D: .; CDR3: CAWTSGAASTDTQYF; DNA: TGTGCCTGGACTAGTGGGGCAGCCAGCACAGATACGCAGTATTTT
size: few; V: TRBV7-9; J: TRBJ2-3; D: .; CDR3: CASSLHVLGSTDTQYF; DNA: TGTGCCAGCAGCTTACACGTGTTGGGGAGCACAGATACGCAGTATTTT
size: many; V: TRBV3-1; J: TRBJ2-4; D: .; CDR3: CASSQEGNLAKNIQYF; DNA: TGTGCCAGCAGCCAAGAGGGGAATTTAGCCAAAAACATTCAGTACTTC
size: many; V: TRBV11-3; J: TRBJ2-1; D: .; CDR3: CASSESSYNEQFF; DNA: TGTGCCAGCAGCGAAAGCTCCTACAATGAGCAGTTCTTC
size: many; V: TRBV27; J: TRBJ1-5; D: .; CDR3: CASSLSGLQPQHF; DNA: TGTGCCAGCAGTTTATCTGGCCTTCAGCCCCAGCATTTT
size: many; V: TRBV7-2; J: TRBJ2-7; D: .; CDR3: CASSVGLVTYEQYF; DNA: TGTGCCAGTTCGGTGGGACTTGTGACCTACGAGCAGTACTTC